This TCR beta chain originates from a study of blood T cell repertoires in COVID-19. About the study: From the United States, Italy and Spain came samples of acute and convalescent COVID-19. PBMCs, B-cell-depleted T cells, or T cells provided the cDNA or gDNA that made up the material.

In the original workflow: Reference gene primer amplification gave nucleated cell count estimates. Clones were read by immunoSEQ multiplex PCR, and TCRdb kept only the in-frame ones, dropping some. V, J and clone size reflect that table, while D and trimming were determined from the DNA. The sample yields some 120,000 clones, approximately 80% seen once. The V gene's germline CDR1 is SGHRS and CDR2 YFSETQ. The CDR3 contains 16 residues. V lost 5 bases and J lost 0, with 12 bases in between. Specimen: peripheral blood. This receptor was taken from a man in his sixties or seventies with acute or convalescent COVID-19. This chain joins TRBV5-1 and TRBJ1-6; D is undetermined. The chain's CDR3 is CASRDTDSSYNSPLHF. The CDR3 nucleotides are TGCGCCAGCAGAGACACAGATAGCTCCTATAATTCACCCCTCCACTTT.